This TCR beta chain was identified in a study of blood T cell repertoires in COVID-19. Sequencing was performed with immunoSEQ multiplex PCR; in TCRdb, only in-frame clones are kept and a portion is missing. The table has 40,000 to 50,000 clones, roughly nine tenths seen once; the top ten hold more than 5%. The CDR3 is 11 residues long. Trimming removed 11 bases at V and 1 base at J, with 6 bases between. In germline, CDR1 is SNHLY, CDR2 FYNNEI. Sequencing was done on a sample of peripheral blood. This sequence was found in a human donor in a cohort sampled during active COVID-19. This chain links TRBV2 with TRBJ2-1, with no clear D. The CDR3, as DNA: TGTGCCGGAGCATCCTACAATGAGCAGTTCTTC. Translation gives CAGASYNEQFF.